The 7 T cell receptor beta chains in this list originate from one sample, sequenced in a study of beta chain features in type 1 diabetes. Of the isolated RNA, all was reverse transcribed, and so the sequenced material was expressed TCRB transcripts. Measured with immunoSEQ multiplex PCR; TCRdb has only the in-frame clones, and not every one. This table has over 350,000 clones, about 15% appearing once. The specimen was naive CD4+ T cells from blood. The receptors come from a young woman in good health.

The chain recombines TRBV30 with TRBJ2-7; D is perhaps TRBD1 (5 bases). The CDR3 is made up of 11 amino acids. CDR1 and CDR2 (germline): GTSNPN, SVGIG (reference sequence). V lost 4 bases, J lost 4 bases, and 8 bases lay in between. CDR3 region: CAWNRQYEQYF. The CDR3 DNA follows: TGTGCCTGGAATCGACAGTACGAGCAGTACTTC.

The genes are TRBV7-2 and TRBJ2-1, with 9 bases matching TRBD2. Germline CDR1 reads SGHTA; CDR2 reads FQGNSA. V gave up 1 base and J gave up 4 bases; unmatched junction bases: 11. The CDR3 covers 18 residues. The CDR3 here is CASSLGGWAGGRYNEQFF. The CDR3 nucleotides are TGTGCCAGCAGCTTAGGAGGTTGGGCGGGAGGGCGGTACAATGAGCAGTTCTTC.

There are a few counts of this clone. This CDR3 is CAWSWGDTEAFF. CDR3 nucleotide sequence: TGTGCCTGGAGTTGGGGGGACACTGAAGCTTTCTTT. The chain links TRBV30 to TRBJ1-1, with D possibly being TRBD1 (5 bases). Germline CDR1 GTSNPN, CDR2 SVGIG (reference sequence). The germline V and J ends were trimmed by 2 bases and 3 bases, with 7 bases remaining between them. The CDR3 has 12 amino acids.

The chain is built from TRBV18 and TRBJ1-1; tentative D call: TRBD1 (5 bases). The germline V gene has CDR1 KGHSH and CDR2 LQKENI. The CDR3 consists of 15 residues. The V end was cut by 3 bases, the J end by 5 bases, with 16 bases between. Here the CDR3 DNA reads TGTGCCAGCTCACCGGGAGGGGCTGGGAATACTGAAGCTTTCTTT. Its protein is CASSPGGAGNTEAFF.

This clone has more than one count but fewer than ten. The V gene is TRBV14, the J gene TRBJ2-1; D perhaps matches TRBD1 (6 bases). The germline V gene has CDR1 SGHDN and CDR2 FVKESK. The V and J ends lost 2 bases and 0 bases respectively, with 11 bases between them. The CDR3 loop spans 16 amino acids. The CDR3 DNA follows: TGTGCCAGCAGCCAATTGCCAGGGGTCTCCTACAATGAGCAGTTCTTC. Translation: CASSQLPGVSYNEQFF.

The gene calls are TRBV29-1 and TRBJ2-5; TRBD1 agrees at 9 bases. The germline V gene has CDR1 SQVTM and CDR2 ANQGSEA. The V and J ends lost 7 bases and 7 bases, in that order; junction bases with no gene match: 10. The CDR3 is 13 amino acids. CDR3 amino acids: CSARPGQGMTQYF. CDR3 DNA: TGCAGCGCCCGACCGGGACAGGGTATGACCCAGTACTTC.

This clone was detected only a few times. The chain uses TRBV28 and TRBJ1-5; 8 bases match TRBD1. V shed 3 bases and J 2 bases; nucleotides not matched to a gene: 9. Germline V gene sequence: CDR1 MDHEN, CDR2 SYDVKM. The CDR3 loop spans 17 amino acids. The CDR3 region is CASSFYQGAGGNQPQHF. CDR3 bases: TGTGCCAGCAGTTTTTACCAGGGGGCTGGGGGCAATCAGCCCCAGCATTTT.